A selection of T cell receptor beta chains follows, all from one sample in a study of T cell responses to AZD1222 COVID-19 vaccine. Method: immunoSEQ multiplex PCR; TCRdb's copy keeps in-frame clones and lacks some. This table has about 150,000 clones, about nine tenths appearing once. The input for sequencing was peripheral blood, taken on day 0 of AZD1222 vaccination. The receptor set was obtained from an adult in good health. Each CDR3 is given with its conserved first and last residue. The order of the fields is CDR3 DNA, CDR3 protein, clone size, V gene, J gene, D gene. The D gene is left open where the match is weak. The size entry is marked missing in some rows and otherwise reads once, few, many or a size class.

CDR3nt: TGTGCCAGCAGCCAAGTCTTGGGGTCCTACGAGCAGTACTTC
CDR3aa: CASSQVLGSYEQYF
abundance: few
v_gene: TRBV3-1/TRBV3-2
j_gene: TRBJ2-7
d_gene: NA

CDR3nt: TGTGCCAGCAGTGACCTGGGCAGCGGGTCCTACAATGAGCAGTTCTTC
CDR3aa: CASSDLGSGSYNEQFF
abundance: NA
v_gene: TRBV6-4
j_gene: TRBJ2-1
d_gene: NA

CDR3nt: TGTGCCAGCAGTGACTCACTAGCGGAGAACACCGGGGAGCTGTTTTTT
CDR3aa: CASSDSLAENTGELFF
abundance: medium-sized
v_gene: TRBV6-4
j_gene: TRBJ2-2
d_gene: TRBD2

CDR3nt: TGTGCCAGCACTCCAGGGTCGATTTCCTACGAGCAGTACTTC
CDR3aa: CASTPGSISYEQYF
abundance: NA
v_gene: TRBV6-5
j_gene: TRBJ2-7
d_gene: NA

CDR3nt: TGTGCCAGTAGTATAGATCGGGTGCAATCTAGCAATCAGCCCCAGCATTTT
CDR3aa: CASSIDRVQSSNQPQHF
abundance: NA
v_gene: TRBV19
j_gene: TRBJ1-5
d_gene: NA

CDR3nt: TGTGCCATCAGTGCCATCAGAGCGGCAGTAGCAGATACGCAGTATTTT
CDR3aa: CAISAIRAAVADTQYF
abundance: NA
v_gene: TRBV10-3
j_gene: TRBJ2-3
d_gene: NA

CDR3nt: TGTGCCAGCAGTCCCACATATATCGGCCCTGGAAACACCATATATTTT
CDR3aa: CASSPTYIGPGNTIYF
abundance: NA
v_gene: TRBV28
j_gene: TRBJ1-3
d_gene: NA

CDR3nt: TGTGCCAGCAGACCCACAGTGAACACTGAAGCTTTCTTT
CDR3aa: CASRPTVNTEAFF
abundance: NA
v_gene: TRBV5-5
j_gene: TRBJ1-1
d_gene: NA

CDR3nt: TGTGCCAGTAGCACTAACAGGGCCTCGGGCACTGAAGCTTTCTTT
CDR3aa: CASSTNRASGTEAFF
abundance: NA
v_gene: TRBV19
j_gene: TRBJ1-1
d_gene: NA

CDR3nt: TGTGCCAGCAGCGCCGGGACAGGGCGTCCCTCTAACTATGGCTACACCTTC
CDR3aa: CASSAGTGRPSNYGYTF
abundance: NA
v_gene: TRBV7-8
j_gene: TRBJ1-2
d_gene: TRBD1

CDR3nt: TGTGCCAGCAGCCCTTACCTGGGGGGCTCCGGGGAGCTGTTTTTT
CDR3aa: CASSPYLGGSGELFF
abundance: NA
v_gene: TRBV7-9
j_gene: TRBJ2-2
d_gene: NA

CDR3nt: TGTGCCAGCAGCGTAGATAGACTAAACAATGAGCAGTTCTTC
CDR3aa: CASSVDRLNNEQFF
abundance: NA
v_gene: TRBV9
j_gene: TRBJ2-1
d_gene: NA

CDR3nt: TGTGCCAGCAGTTTAGTATCAGCAAACACTGAAGCTTTCTTT
CDR3aa: CASSLVSANTEAFF
abundance: NA
v_gene: TRBV27
j_gene: TRBJ1-1
d_gene: NA

CDR3nt: TGTGCCAGCAGCTTCGGACAGGGTTTTGGGAACACTGAAGCTTTCTTT
CDR3aa: CASSFGQGFGNTEAFF
abundance: NA
v_gene: TRBV7-2
j_gene: TRBJ1-1
d_gene: TRBD1

CDR3nt: TGTGCCAGCAAGGGCGGCGACTCCTACGAGCAGTACTTC
CDR3aa: CASKGGDSYEQYF
abundance: NA
v_gene: TRBV2
j_gene: TRBJ2-7
d_gene: NA

CDR3nt: TGTGCCAGCAGCTTATCTATGGGGTTGGGGACAGATAATTCACCCCTCCACTTT
CDR3aa: CASSLSMGLGTDNSPLHF
abundance: NA
v_gene: TRBV7-2
j_gene: TRBJ1-6
d_gene: TRBD1

CDR3nt: TGCGCCAGCAGCCAAGGTCTAGGCTCCGGGGGCTACGAGCAGTACTTC
CDR3aa: CASSQGLGSGGYEQYF
abundance: few
v_gene: TRBV4-3
j_gene: TRBJ2-7
d_gene: NA

CDR3nt: TGTGCCAGCAGCTTAGCCTCAGGGAACTATAATTCACCCCTCCACTTT
CDR3aa: CASSLASGNYNSPLHF
abundance: NA
v_gene: TRBV13
j_gene: TRBJ1-6
d_gene: NA

CDR3nt: TGTGCCAGCAGTTTTGGCTCCCTGATAGCCAAAAACATTCAGTACTTC
CDR3aa: CASSFGSLIAKNIQYF
abundance: NA
v_gene: TRBV28
j_gene: TRBJ2-4
d_gene: NA

CDR3nt: TGTGCCAGCAGCCGCCGGGACTATGGCTACACCTTC
CDR3aa: CASSRRDYGYTF
abundance: NA
v_gene: TRBV4-2
j_gene: TRBJ1-2
d_gene: NA

CDR3nt: TGTGCCAGCAGTTTGGGAGGGGGCGCGAACACCGGGGAGCTGTTTTTT
CDR3aa: CASSLGGGANTGELFF
abundance: NA
v_gene: TRBV28
j_gene: TRBJ2-2
d_gene: NA

CDR3nt: TGTGCCACCGGGGGAGCGATCGAGCAGTACTTC
CDR3aa: CATGGAIEQYF
abundance: NA
v_gene: TRBV28
j_gene: TRBJ2-7
d_gene: NA